This T cell receptor beta chain came from a study of T cells after yellow fever vaccination. Germline V gene data show CDR1 as MNHEY and CDR2 as SVGAGI. With V trimmed by 2 bases and J by 5 bases, 15 bases remained unmatched. The CDR3 has 19 residues. TCRdb re-called the 5' RACE reads with MiXCR, one entry per CDR3 protein. The sample holds 300,000 to 350,000 distinct CDR3 sequences, 3.5% to 4.5% seen once. This clonotype was counted ten times or more. Antigen unknown. Whole-study results and caveats: CD4 and CD8 compartments shared a small share of clonotypes, likely from convergent recombination.

The TCR comes from a man between 18 and 35 years old who received the YFV17D yellow fever vaccine. This chain links TRBV6-5 with TRBJ2-5; TRBD2 matches at 12 bases. This specimen was PBMCs, taken 5 days after the yellow fever booster vaccination. This CDR3 reads CASSYTYPGASGGAETQYF. CDR3 DNA sequence: TGTGCCAGCAGTTACACTTACCCGGGGGCTAGCGGGGGGGCTGAGACCCAGTACTTC.